These 14 T cell receptor beta chains came from one sample sequenced in a study of regulatory T cells in long-lasting Graves disease. The time point: persistent/refractory GD, antithyroid drugs over 5 years with positive TRAb. Preparation of the TCR library used RNA extracted from PBMCs. Construction of TCR beta libraries relied on iRepertoire HTBI primers and on Arm-PCR targeting CDR3 regions. MiXCR, applied by TCRdb to the multiplex PCR reads, yields one record per CDR3 protein. The sample gives under 450,000 distinct CDR3 sequences, roughly 24% of which show up once; 25% to 35% is in the top ten. The starting material was peripheral blood mononuclear cells (PBMCs), obtained when the disease was refractory, from a patient treated with antithyroid drugs. These receptors were obtained from a woman between 40 and 55 years old with Graves disease.

The V call is TRBV5-1, the J call TRBJ1-2, with 8 bases that match TRBD1. V trimming: 4 bases; J trimming: 4 bases; junction bases outside the gene matches: 6. This CDR3 has 14 amino acids. The V gene's germline CDR1 is SGHRS and CDR2 YFSETQ. The CDR3 nucleotides are TGCGCCAGCAGCCCGGGACAGGTTGGCTATGGCTACACCTTC. Its protein product is CASSPGQVGYGYTF. The full variable domain, its missing parts supplied by reference TRBV5-1 and TRBJ1-2, is KAGVTQTPRYLIKTRGQQVTLSCSPISGHRSVSWYQQTPGQGLQFLFEYFSETQRNKGNFPGRFSGRQFSNSRSEMNVSTLELGDSALYLCASSPGQVGYGYTFGSGTRLTVV.

This clonotype was recorded at least ten times. V usage is TRBV2 and J usage is TRBJ1-5; D might be TRBD1 (5 bases). The ends were cut back, 6 bases at V and 2 bases at J, with 14 bases in the middle. The CDR3 is 15 amino acids. Germline lookup yields CDR1 SNHLY and CDR2 FYNNEI. The CDR3 is CASRLGGVGNQPQHF. CDR3 sequence (DNA): TGTGCCAGCAGACTGGGGGGGGTAGGCAATCAGCCCCAGCATTTT.

This clonotype was seen only once. The rearrangement joins TRBV9 to TRBJ1-1, with no clear D. The CDR3 runs 14 residues. The germline V gene encodes CDR1 SGDLS and CDR2 YYNGEE. Trimming shortened V by 1 base and J by 2 bases, and 9 bases separated the two germline ends. The CDR3 sequence: CASSVYEGNTEAFF. In DNA form, the CDR3 reads TGTGCCAGCAGCGTATATGAGGGAAACACTGAAGCTTTCTTT.

The chain joins TRBV19 to TRBJ1-6; D not certain. Deletions cut 3 bases from V and 12 bases from J, with 9 bases between. Germline V gives CDR1 LNHDA, CDR2 SQIVND (reference sequence). CDR3 length: 12 amino acids. In DNA, the CDR3 is TGTGCCAGTAGTATCGGCCTTCAACCCCTCCACTTT. This gives the protein CASSIGLQPLHF. The full variable domain, its missing parts supplied by reference TRBV19 and TRBJ1-6, is DGGITQSPKYLFRKEGQNVTLSCEQNLNHDAMYWYRQDPGQGLRLIYYSQIVNDFQKGDIAEGYSVSREKKESFPLTVTSAQKNPTAFYLCASSIGLQPLHFGNGTRLTVT.

The CDR3, as DNA: TGCAGTGCTAGAAGACGAACTGTAACCGGGGAGCTGTTTTTT. Translated: CSARRRTVTGELFF. The V call is TRBV20-1, the J call TRBJ2-2; no firm D call. This CDR3 has 14 amino acids. V dropped 2 bases and J dropped 5 bases, with 12 bases sitting between them. Germline CDR1 and CDR2: DFQATT and SNEGSKA (reference sequence).

The chain couples TRBV6-5 to TRBJ2-7; D is possibly TRBD2 (6 bases). CDR1 and CDR2 from the germline V gene are MNHEY and SVGAGI. This CDR3 has 15 amino acids. V dropped 0 bases and J dropped 4 bases, with 13 bases sitting between them. DNA for the CDR3: TGTGCCAGCAGTTACTCTCTAAGGAGGGAATACGAGCAGTACTTC. Encoded protein: CASSYSLRREYEQYF.

This clonotype occurred a few times. The rearrangement uses TRBV2 and TRBJ2-3; D might be TRBD1 (6 bases). The ends were cut back, 4 bases at V and 6 bases at J, with 11 bases in the middle. CDR3 length: 13 residues. CDR1 and CDR2 (germline): SNHLY, FYNNEI. The DNA for the CDR3 is TGTGCCAGCAGTGTGCGGACAGTTGATACGCAGTATTTT. Its translation: CASSVRTVDTQYF.

The chain joins TRBV19 to TRBJ1-5, with 7 bases lining up with TRBD1. The CDR3 loop spans 13 amino acids. In germline, CDR1 is LNHDA, CDR2 SQIVND (reference sequence). After removal of 7 bases from V and 5 bases from J, the junction contained 5 bases not matched to a gene. Here the CDR3 reads CASNPTGDQPQHF. CDR3 nucleotides: TGTGCCAGTAATCCTACAGGGGATCAGCCCCAGCATTTT.

The table lists this clonotype with a few counts. A much larger clone sits a single nucleotide away, making a read error possible. The chain has TRBV2 and TRBJ2-7; D ambiguous. V gave up 8 bases and J gave up 3 bases, with 8 bases separating them. Per germline, CDR1 SNHLY and CDR2 FYNNEI. The CDR3 sequence is 11 residues long. The CDR3 is CASRVSYEQYF. The CDR3, as DNA: TGTGCCAGCCGAGTAAGCTACGAGCAGTACTTC.

This sequence joins TRBV20-1 and TRBJ2-2, with TRBD2 as a possible D gene (5 bases). In germline, CDR1 is DFQATT, CDR2 SNEGSKA (reference sequence). V gave up 2 bases and J gave up 4 bases, with 17 bases separating them. The CDR3 is 16 residues long. The CDR3 nucleotides are TGCAGTGCTAGATCTCATCGGGATCATGGCACCGGGGAGCTGTTTTTT. This translates into CSARSHRDHGTGELFF.

This clonotype was counted at least ten times. V and J are TRBV2 and TRBJ1-1; a weak D match, TRBD1 (5 bases). The CDR3 covers 13 residues. Germline-derived CDR1 and CDR2 are SNHLY and FYNNEI. The germline V and J ends were trimmed by 8 bases and 3 bases, with 13 bases remaining between them. CDR3 bases: TGTGCCAGCCTATCCCAGGGTTACACTGAAGCTTTCTTT. This gives the protein CASLSQGYTEAFF.

The rearrangement links TRBV2 to TRBJ2-3; TRBD2 is a possible D gene (5 bases). Germline V gives CDR1 SNHLY, CDR2 FYNNEI. V lost 6 bases and J lost 0, with 13 bases in between. CDR3 size: 15 residues. The CDR3 spells CASRQRRSSTDTQYF. In nucleotides, the CDR3 is TGTGCCAGCAGACAGCGGAGATCTAGCACAGATACGCAGTATTTT.

Ten or more counts support this clonotype. Here the CDR3 DNA reads TGTGCCAGCAGTTACTCCTTCAGCAGTGTCTACGAGCAGTACTTC. This encodes CASSYSFSSVYEQYF. The chain is built from TRBV6-9 and TRBJ2-7; D remains ambiguous. There are 15 residues in the CDR3. V shed 3 bases and J shed 3 bases, with 15 bases lying between them. CDR1 MNHGY and CDR2 SVAAGI come from the germline V gene.

This clonotype occurred many times. J is TRBJ2-5 and V is TRBV6-5; 10 bases agree with TRBD2. The CDR3 extends over 20 amino acids. J was trimmed by 4 bases and V by 2 bases; bases with no gene match: 19. Germline V gene data show CDR1 as MNHEY and CDR2 as SVGAGI. CDR3 sequence reads: CASSYRRPRLAGARAETQYF. As DNA, the CDR3 is TGTGCCAGCAGTTACCGACGCCCGAGGCTAGCGGGAGCCAGGGCAGAGACCCAGTACTTC.